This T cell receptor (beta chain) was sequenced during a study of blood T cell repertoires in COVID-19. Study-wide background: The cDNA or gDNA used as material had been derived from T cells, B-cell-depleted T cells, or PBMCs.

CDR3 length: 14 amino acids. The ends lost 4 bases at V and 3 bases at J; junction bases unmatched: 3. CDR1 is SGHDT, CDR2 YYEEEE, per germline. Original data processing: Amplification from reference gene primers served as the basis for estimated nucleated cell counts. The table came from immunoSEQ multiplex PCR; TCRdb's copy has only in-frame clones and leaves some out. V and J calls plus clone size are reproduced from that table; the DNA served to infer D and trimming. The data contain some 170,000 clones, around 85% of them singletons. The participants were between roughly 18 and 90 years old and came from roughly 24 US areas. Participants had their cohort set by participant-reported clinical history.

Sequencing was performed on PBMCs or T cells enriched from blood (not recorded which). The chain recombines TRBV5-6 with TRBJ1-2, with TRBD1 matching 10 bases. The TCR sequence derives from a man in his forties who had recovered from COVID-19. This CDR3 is CASSVDRGYYGYTF. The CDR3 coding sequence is TGTGCCAGCAGCGTGGACAGGGGGTACTATGGCTACACCTTC. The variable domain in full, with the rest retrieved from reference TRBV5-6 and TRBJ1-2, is DAGVTQSPTHLIKTRGQQVTLRCSPKSGHDTVSWYQQALGQGPQFIFQYYEEEERQRGNFPDRFSGHQFPNYSSELNVNALLLGDSALYLCASSVDRGYYGYTFGSGTRLTVV.